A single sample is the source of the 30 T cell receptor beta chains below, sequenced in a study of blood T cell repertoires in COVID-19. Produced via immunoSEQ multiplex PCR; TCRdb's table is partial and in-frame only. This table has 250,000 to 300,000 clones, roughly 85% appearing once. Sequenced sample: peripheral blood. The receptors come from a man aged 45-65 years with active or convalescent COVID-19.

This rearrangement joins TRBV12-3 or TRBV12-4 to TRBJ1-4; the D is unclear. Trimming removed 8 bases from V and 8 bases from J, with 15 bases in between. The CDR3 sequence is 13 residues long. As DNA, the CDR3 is TGTGCCAGCGGAGATACGGTCGAAGAAAAACTGTTTTTT. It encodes CASGDTVEEKLFF.

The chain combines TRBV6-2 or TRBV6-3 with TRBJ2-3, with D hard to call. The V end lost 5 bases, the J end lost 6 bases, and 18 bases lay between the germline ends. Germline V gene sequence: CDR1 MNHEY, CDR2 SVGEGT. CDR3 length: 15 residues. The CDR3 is CASSKTFAVWDTQYF. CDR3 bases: TGTGCCAGCAGTAAGACCTTTGCGGTGTGGGATACGCAGTATTTT.

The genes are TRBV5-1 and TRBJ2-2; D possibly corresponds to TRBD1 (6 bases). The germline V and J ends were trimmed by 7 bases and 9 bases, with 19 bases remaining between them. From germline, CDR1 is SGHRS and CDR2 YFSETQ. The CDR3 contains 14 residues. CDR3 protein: CASAPRATGRELFF. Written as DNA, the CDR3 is TGCGCCAGCGCTCCCCGGGCGACAGGCCGGGAGCTGTTTTTT.

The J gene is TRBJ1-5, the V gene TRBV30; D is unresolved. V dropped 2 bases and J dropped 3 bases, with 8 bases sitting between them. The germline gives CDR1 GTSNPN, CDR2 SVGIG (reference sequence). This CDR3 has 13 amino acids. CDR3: CAWSLSSNQPQHF. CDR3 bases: TGTGCCTGGAGTCTCAGTTCCAATCAGCCCCAGCATTTT.

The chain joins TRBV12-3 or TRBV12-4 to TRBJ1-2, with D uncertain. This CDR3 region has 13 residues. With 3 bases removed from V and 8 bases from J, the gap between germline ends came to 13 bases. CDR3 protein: CASSFVESKGYTF. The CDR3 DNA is TGTGCCAGCAGTTTTGTGGAGAGTAAGGGCTACACCTTC.

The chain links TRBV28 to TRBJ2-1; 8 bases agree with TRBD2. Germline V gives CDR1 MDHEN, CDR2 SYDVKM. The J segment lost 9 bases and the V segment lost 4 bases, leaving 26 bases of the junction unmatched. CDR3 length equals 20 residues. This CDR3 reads CASSSQPGGGNNHKLGEQFF. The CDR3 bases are TGTGCCAGCAGTTCCCAGCCCGGGGGGGGGAATAATCATAAGCTCGGTGAGCAGTTCTTC.

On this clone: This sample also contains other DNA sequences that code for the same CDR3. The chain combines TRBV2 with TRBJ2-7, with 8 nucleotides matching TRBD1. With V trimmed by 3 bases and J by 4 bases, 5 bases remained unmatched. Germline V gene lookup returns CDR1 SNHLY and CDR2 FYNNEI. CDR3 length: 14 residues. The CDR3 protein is CASSDRTGRYEQYF. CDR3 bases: TGTGCCAGCAGTGACCGGACAGGGAGGTACGAGCAGTACTTC. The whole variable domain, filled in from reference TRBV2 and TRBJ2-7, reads EPEVTQTPSHQVTQMGQEVILRCVPISNHLYFYWYRQILGQKVEFLVSFYNNEISEKSEIFDDQFSVERPDGSNFTLKIRSTKLEDSAMYFCASSDRTGRYEQYFGPGTRLTVT.

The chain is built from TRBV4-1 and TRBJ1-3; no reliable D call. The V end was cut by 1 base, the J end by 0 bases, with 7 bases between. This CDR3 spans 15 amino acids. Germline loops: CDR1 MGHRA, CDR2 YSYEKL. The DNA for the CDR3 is TGCGCCAGCAGCCAAGGCACTTACTCTGGAAACACCATATATTTT. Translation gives CASSQGTYSGNTIYF.

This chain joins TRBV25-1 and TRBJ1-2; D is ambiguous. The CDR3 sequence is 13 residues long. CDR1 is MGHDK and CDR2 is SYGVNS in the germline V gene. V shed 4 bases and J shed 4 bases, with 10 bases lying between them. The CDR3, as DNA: TGTGCCAGCAGTGGCTCCGGGGTCTATGGCTACACCTTC. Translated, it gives CASSGSGVYGYTF.

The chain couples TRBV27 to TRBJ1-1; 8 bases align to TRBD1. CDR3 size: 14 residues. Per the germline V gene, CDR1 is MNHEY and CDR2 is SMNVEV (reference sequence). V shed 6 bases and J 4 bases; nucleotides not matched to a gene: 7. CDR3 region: CASSRRTGTTEAFF. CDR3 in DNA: TGTGCCAGCAGCCGCCGGACAGGGACCACTGAAGCTTTCTTT.

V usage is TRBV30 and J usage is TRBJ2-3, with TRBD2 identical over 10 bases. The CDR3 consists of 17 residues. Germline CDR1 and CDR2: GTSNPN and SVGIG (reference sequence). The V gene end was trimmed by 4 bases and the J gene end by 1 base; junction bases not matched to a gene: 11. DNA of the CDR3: TGTGCCTGGACCGGGACTAGCGATTATAGGGGCACAGATACGCAGTATTTT. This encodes CAWTGTSDYRGTDTQYF.

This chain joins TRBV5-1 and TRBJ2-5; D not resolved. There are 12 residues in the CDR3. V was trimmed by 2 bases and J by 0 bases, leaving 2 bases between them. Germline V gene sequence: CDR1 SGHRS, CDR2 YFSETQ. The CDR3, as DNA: TGCGCCAGCAGCTTCGACCAAGAGACCCAGTACTTC. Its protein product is CASSFDQETQYF.

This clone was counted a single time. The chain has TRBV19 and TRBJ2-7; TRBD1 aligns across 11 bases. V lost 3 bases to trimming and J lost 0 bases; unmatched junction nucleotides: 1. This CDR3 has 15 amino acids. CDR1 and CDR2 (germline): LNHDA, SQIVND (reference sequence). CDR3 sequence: CASSIGTGGSYEQYF. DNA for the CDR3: TGTGCCAGTAGTATTGGGACAGGGGGCTCCTACGAGCAGTACTTC.

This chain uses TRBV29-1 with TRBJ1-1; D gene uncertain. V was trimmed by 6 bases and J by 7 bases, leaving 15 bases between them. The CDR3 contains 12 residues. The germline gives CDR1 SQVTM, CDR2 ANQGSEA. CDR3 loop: CSVAGVLGEAFF. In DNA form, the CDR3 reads TGCAGCGTCGCCGGTGTTCTAGGTGAAGCTTTCTTT.

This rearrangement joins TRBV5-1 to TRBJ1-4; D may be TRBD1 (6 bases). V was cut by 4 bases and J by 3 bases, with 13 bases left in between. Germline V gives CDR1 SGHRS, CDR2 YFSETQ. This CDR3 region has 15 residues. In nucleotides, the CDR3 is TGCGCCAGCAGCGACCAACAGGGTCCTAATGAAAAACTGTTTTTT. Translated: CASSDQQGPNEKLFF.

The CDR3 DNA reads as TGTGCCAGCAGGGGGACTAGCGGGTACTCCTACGAGCAGTACTTC. Translation gives CASRGTSGYSYEQYF. V and J are TRBV3-1 (or the pseudogene TRBV3-2) and TRBJ2-7; 12 positions match TRBD2. The CDR3 has 15 residues. The germline V gene has CDR1 LGHDT and CDR2 YNNKEL (reference sequence). V lost 6 bases, J lost 0 bases, and 3 bases stayed unmatched.

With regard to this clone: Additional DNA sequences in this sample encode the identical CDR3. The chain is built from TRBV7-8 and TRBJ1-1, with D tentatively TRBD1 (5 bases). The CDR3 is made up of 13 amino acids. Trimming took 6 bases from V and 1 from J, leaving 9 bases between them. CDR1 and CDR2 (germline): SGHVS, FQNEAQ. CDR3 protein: CASSRGGNTEAFF. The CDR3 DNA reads TGTGCCAGCAGTCGGGGGGGGAACACTGAAGCTTTCTTT.

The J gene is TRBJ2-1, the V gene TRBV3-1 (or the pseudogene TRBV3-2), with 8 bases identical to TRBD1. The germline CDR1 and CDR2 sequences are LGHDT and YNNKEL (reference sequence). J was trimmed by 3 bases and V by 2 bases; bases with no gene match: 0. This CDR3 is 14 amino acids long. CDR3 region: CASSQTGGYNEQFF. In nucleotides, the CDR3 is TGTGCCAGCAGCCAAACAGGGGGCTACAATGAGCAGTTCTTC.

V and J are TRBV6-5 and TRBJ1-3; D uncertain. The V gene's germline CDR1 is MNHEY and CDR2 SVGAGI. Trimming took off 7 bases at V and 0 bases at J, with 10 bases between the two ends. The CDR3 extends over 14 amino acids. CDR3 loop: CASKEGLSGNTIYF. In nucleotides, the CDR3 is TGTGCCAGCAAAGAGGGCCTCTCTGGAAACACCATATATTTT.

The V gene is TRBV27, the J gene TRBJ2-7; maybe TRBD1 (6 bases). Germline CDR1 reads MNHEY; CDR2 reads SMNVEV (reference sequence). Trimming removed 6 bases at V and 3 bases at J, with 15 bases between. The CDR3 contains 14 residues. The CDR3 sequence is CASRGDIQGYEQYF. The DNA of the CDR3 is TGTGCCAGCAGGGGGGACATTCAGGGCTACGAGCAGTACTTC.

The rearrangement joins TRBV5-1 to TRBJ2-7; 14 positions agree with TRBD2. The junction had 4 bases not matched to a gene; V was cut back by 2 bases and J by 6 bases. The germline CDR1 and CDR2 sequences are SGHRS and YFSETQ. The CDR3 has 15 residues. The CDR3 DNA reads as TGCGCCAGCAGCTTTTCTGGACTAGCGGGAGGCGAGCAGTACTTC. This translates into CASSFSGLAGGEQYF. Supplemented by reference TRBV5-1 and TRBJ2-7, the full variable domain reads KAGVTQTPRYLIKTRGQQVTLSCSPISGHRSVSWYQQTPGQGLQFLFEYFSETQRNKGNFPGRFSGRQFSNSRSEMNVSTLELGDSALYLCASSFSGLAGGEQYFGPGTRLTVT.

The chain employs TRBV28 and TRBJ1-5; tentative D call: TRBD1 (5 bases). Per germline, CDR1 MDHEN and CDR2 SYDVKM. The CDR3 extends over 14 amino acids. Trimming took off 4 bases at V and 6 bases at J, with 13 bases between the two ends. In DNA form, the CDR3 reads TGTGCCAGCAGTTCTCCGGGGGAAGGTCAGCCCCAGCATTTT. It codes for CASSSPGEGQPQHF. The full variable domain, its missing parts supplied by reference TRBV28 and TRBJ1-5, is DVKVTQSSRYLVKRTGEKVFLECVQDMDHENMFWYRQDPGLGLRLIYFSYDVKMKEKGDIPEGYSVSREKKERFSLILESASTNQTSMYLCASSSPGEGQPQHFGDGTRLSIL.

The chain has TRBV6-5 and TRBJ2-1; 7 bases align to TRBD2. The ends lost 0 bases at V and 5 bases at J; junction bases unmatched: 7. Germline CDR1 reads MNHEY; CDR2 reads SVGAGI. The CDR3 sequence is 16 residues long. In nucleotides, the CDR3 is TGTGCCAGCAGTTACTCGATATCTAGCGGCCACAATGAGCAGTTCTTC. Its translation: CASSYSISSGHNEQFF.

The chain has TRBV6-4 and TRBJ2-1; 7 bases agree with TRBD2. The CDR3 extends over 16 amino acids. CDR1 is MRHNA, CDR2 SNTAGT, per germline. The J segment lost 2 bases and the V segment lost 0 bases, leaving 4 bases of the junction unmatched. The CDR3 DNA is TGTGCCAGCAGTGACTCGCGGCTAGCGGCCTACAATGAGCAGTTCTTC. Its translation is CASSDSRLAAYNEQFF.

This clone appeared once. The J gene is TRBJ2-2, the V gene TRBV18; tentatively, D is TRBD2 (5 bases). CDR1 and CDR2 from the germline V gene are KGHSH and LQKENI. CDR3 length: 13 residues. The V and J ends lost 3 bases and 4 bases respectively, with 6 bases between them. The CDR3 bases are TGTGCCAGCTCACCGGACTCCACCGGGGAGCTGTTTTTT. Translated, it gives CASSPDSTGELFF.

In nucleotides, the CDR3 is TGTGCCAGCAGTTCAGTAGCGGGAGCGCACTCCTACGAGCAGTACTTC. Translating it yields CASSSVAGAHSYEQYF. V usage is TRBV28 and J usage is TRBJ2-7; 9 nucleotides agree with TRBD2. There are 16 residues in the CDR3. Germline V gives CDR1 MDHEN, CDR2 SYDVKM. J gave up 0 bases and V 4 bases, and 7 bases lay outside the gene matches.

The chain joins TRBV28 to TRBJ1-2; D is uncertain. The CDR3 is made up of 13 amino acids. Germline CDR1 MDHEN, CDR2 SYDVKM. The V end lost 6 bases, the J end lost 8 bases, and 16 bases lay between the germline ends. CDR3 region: CASSRSSGWGYTF. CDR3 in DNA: TGTGCCAGCAGCCGTTCGTCGGGATGGGGCTACACCTTC.

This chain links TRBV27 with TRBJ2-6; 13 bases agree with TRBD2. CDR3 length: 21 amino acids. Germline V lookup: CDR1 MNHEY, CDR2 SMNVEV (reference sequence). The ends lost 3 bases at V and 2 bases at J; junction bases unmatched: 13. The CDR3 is CASSFRGGTSGIQPGANVLTF. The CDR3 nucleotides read TGTGCCAGCAGTTTCAGGGGGGGGACTAGCGGGATTCAGCCTGGGGCCAACGTCCTGACTTTC.

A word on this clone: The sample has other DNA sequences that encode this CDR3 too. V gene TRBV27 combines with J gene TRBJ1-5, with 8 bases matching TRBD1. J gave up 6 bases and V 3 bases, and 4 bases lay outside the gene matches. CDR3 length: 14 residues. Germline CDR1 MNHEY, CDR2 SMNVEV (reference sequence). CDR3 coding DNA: TGTGCCAGCAGTTTTGGACAGGGCGGTCAGCCCCAGCATTTT. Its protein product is CASSFGQGGQPQHF.

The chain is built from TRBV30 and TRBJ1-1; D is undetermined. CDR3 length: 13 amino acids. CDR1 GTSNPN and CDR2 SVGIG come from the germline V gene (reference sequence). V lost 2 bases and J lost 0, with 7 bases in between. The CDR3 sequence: CAWSKSLNTEAFF. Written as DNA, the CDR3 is TGTGCCTGGAGTAAAAGCTTGAACACTGAAGCTTTCTTT.